These 5 T cell receptor beta chains came from one sample sequenced in a study of T cell responses to AZD1222 COVID-19 vaccine (dated by TCRdb to the early 2020s). Library preparation was by the immunoSEQ multiplex PCR assay. TCRdb took over this immuneACCESS table, retaining in-frame rearrangements with V and J assigned. Such tables are incomplete; in checked studies, under half of the missing clones stem from an unresolved V gene, and the remainder is unexplained. The sample contains some 200,000 clones, approximately 91% of them found a single time. The ten top clones hold 0.75% to 1% of the sample. What the time point label conveys for this sample: baseline before first vaccination. The sequences come from peripheral blood, collected on day 0 of AZD1222 vaccination. Source of these receptors: an adult in good health.

The V gene is TRBV5-1, the J gene TRBJ1-2; perhaps TRBD1 as D (5 bases). Trimming took 4 bases from V and 2 from J, leaving 15 bases between them. Germline-derived CDR1 and CDR2 are SGHRS and YFSETQ. The CDR3 has 15 residues. The CDR3 coding sequence is TGCGCCAGCAGCATCACGGTAGGGGCGAACTATGGCTACACCTTC. It translates to CASSITVGANYGYTF.

The V gene is TRBV28, the J gene TRBJ1-2, with TRBD1 as a possible D gene (6 bases). The CDR3 runs 16 residues. The ends were cut back, 10 bases at V and 4 bases at J, with 25 bases in the middle. Germline CDR1 MDHEN, CDR2 SYDVKM. Here the CDR3 DNA reads TGTGCCACCGTTTCGGCCGGGACAACTCCCTTCTATGGCTACACCTTC. This translates into CATVSAGTTPFYGYTF.

V is TRBV2 and J is TRBJ2-2; TRBD1 matches at 9 bases. Germline loops: CDR1 SNHLY, CDR2 FYNNEI. J was trimmed by 4 bases and V by 7 bases; bases with no gene match: 10. The CDR3 extends over 16 amino acids. The CDR3 nucleotides are TGTGCCAGCACGGGACCGACAGGGGGTGGCACCGGGGAGCTGTTTTTT. This gives the protein CASTGPTGGGTGELFF.

The chain recombines TRBV3-1 (or the pseudogene TRBV3-2) with TRBJ2-2; no reliable D call. This CDR3 contains 14 residues. CDR1 is LGHDT, CDR2 YNNKEL, per germline (reference sequence). Trimming took 4 bases from V and 6 from J, leaving 12 bases between them. CDR3 loop: CASSPLFGAGELFF. CDR3 nucleotides: TGTGCCAGCAGCCCCCTTTTTGGGGCCGGGGAGCTGTTTTTT.

The chain uses TRBV2 and TRBJ1-3; D remains ambiguous. In germline, CDR1 is SNHLY, CDR2 FYNNEI. This CDR3 has 14 residues. V shed 3 bases and J shed 0 bases, with 6 bases lying between them. The CDR3 here is CASSEVNSGNTIYF. CDR3 bases: TGTGCCAGCAGTGAGGTGAACTCTGGAAACACCATATATTTT.